This entry features one T cell receptor beta chain sequence. V shed 4 bases and J 2 bases; nucleotides not matched to a gene: 4. Germline V gene data show CDR1 as SGHKS and CDR2 as YYEKEE (reference sequence). CDR3 size: 15 residues. The record originates from a study of cytomegalovirus exposure and HLA in healthy donors. Researchers ran the PCR with 60 Vbeta and 13 Jbeta primers. Clones were sequenced by immunoSEQ multiplex PCR, and TCRdb holds only the in-frame ones, with some missing. The table has approximately 190,000 clones, about 80% seen once. The TCR comes from a woman between 50 and 59 years old in good health and CMV-seropositive. Sample: PBMCs. This chain links TRBV5-5 with TRBJ2-1, with 9 bases fitting TRBD2. The CDR3 here is CASSRSGGTYNEQFF. The CDR3 DNA sequence: TGTGCCAGCAGCCGGAGCGGGGGGACCTACAATGAGCAGTTCTTC.